This T cell receptor beta chain was observed in a study of T cell repertoires in cytomegalovirus infection. Study summary: Recently identified HLA-C-restricted CMV epitopes and well-studied HLA-B-restricted CMV epitopes were used by the study. Matching HLA type and CMV infection were both indicated by public TCR beta signatures. Regarding the study as a whole: In two of eight donors, the top clonotype was HLA-C-restricted CMV-specific.

Via MiXCR, TCRdb re-called the reads, giving one row per CDR3 protein. This table holds under 95,000 distinct CDR3 sequences, 40% to 50% found once. Germline values: CDR1 SGHTA, CDR2 FQGNSA. There are 17 residues in the CDR3. V lost 1 base and J lost 0, with 13 bases in between. This clonotype came up many times. Its antigen remains unknown. The sequenced sample was CD8+ T cells from cultured PBMCs, obtained from culture after CMV antigen stimulation. The sequence came from a human donor in good health (CMV status not recorded). Some clones in this sample may be carry-over from other donors' samples. The chain couples TRBV7-2 to TRBJ1-3; D remains ambiguous. The CDR3 loop reads CASSLVRPNLSGNTIYF. As DNA, the CDR3 is TGTGCCAGCAGCTTAGTGAGGCCGAACCTCTCTGGAAACACCATATATTTT.